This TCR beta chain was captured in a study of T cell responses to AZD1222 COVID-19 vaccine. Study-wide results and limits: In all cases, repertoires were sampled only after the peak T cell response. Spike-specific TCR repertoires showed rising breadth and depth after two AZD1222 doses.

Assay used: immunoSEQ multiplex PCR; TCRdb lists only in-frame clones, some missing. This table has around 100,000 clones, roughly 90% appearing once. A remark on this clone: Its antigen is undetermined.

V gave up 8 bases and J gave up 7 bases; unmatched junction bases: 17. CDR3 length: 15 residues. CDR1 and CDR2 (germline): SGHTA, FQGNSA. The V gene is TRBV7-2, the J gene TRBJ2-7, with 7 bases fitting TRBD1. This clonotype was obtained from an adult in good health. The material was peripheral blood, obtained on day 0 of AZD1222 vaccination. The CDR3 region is CASLAMRGPRGEQYF. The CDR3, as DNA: TGTGCCAGCTTAGCCATGAGGGGGCCCAGGGGGGAGCAGTACTTC.